The 30 T cell receptor beta chains in this list originate from one sample, sequenced in a study of a mutant IDH1 vaccine in newly diagnosed glioma. Stated time point: baseline, week 1 (first vaccination visit). Specified treatment: pre-vaccination baseline after standard-of-care therapy. The data were produced by immunoSEQ multiplex PCR, yet TCRdb's version contains in-frame clones alone and is incomplete. Among under 65,000 clones listed, approximately 80% were seen once. The source material was PBMCs, sampled from a glioma patient treated with radiotherapy, temozolomide or both. All receptors derive from a man in his late teens or twenties with glioma.

V and J are TRBV7-9 and TRBJ1-1; D gene uncertain. The CDR3 sequence is 15 residues long. V dropped 1 base and J dropped 0 bases, with 9 bases sitting between them. Germline V gene sequence: CDR1 SEHNR, CDR2 FQNEAQ (reference sequence). The CDR3 region has the DNA TGTGCCAGCAGCTTAGTGGCAGCGATGAACACTGAAGCTTTCTTT. Amino acid sequence: CASSLVAAMNTEAFF.

The table lists this clone with a few counts. CDR3 loop: CAWSRDSPLAFF. The CDR3 DNA is TGTGCCTGGAGTCGTGATTCCCCCCTGGCTTTCTTT. This sequence joins TRBV30 and TRBJ1-1, with unresolved D. The CDR3 consists of 12 residues. Germline V gene sequence: CDR1 GTSNPN, CDR2 SVGIG (reference sequence). The V end lost 2 bases, the J end lost 11 bases, and 15 bases lay between the germline ends.

The chain recombines TRBV2 with TRBJ1-4; weak D call: TRBD1 (6 bases). Deletions cut 8 bases from V and 7 bases from J, with 26 bases between. Looked up from germline, CDR1 is SNHLY and CDR2 is FYNNEI. The CDR3 has 17 residues. As DNA, the CDR3 is TGTGCCAGCCGACGACCGGGGGGCCTCTTAGAAGGTGAAAAACTGTTTTTT. As protein: CASRRPGGLLEGEKLFF.

The V call is TRBV6-6, the J call TRBJ1-1; D ambiguous. The CDR3 loop spans 16 amino acids. V lost 1 base to trimming and J lost 0 bases, with 12 bases between them. Germline V gene data show CDR1 as MNHNY and CDR2 as SVGAGI (reference sequence). This CDR3 is CASSYFPTQMNTEAFF. The CDR3 nucleotides read TGTGCCAGCAGTTACTTCCCGACACAGATGAACACTGAAGCTTTCTTT.

This clone was picked up one time. This chain links TRBV5-5 with TRBJ2-7; unclear D gene. The CDR3 is 14 residues long. Between the trimmed V and J ends, which lost 3 bases and 1 base, there was a span of 11 bases. The germline V gene has CDR1 SGHKS and CDR2 YYEKEE (reference sequence). CDR3 amino acids: CASSSSPTSYEQYF. The DNA for the CDR3 is TGTGCCAGCAGCTCCTCACCGACTTCCTACGAGCAGTACTTC.

The chain has TRBV7-9 and TRBJ2-2; 10 nucleotides align to TRBD2. Germline assignment: CDR1 SEHNR and CDR2 FQNEAQ (reference sequence). The CDR3 is 17 residues long. After removal of 1 base from V and 4 bases from J, the junction contained 6 bases not matched to a gene. In DNA, the CDR3 is TGTGCCAGCAGCTTAGGGCCTAGCGGGAGAAGCACCGGGGAGCTGTTTTTT. Translation: CASSLGPSGRSTGELFF.

Written as DNA, the CDR3 is TGTGCCTGGAGTGTCGGGCCAGGGGATACGCAGTATTTT. Protein product: CAWSVGPGDTQYF. The genes are TRBV30 and TRBJ2-3, with D possibly being TRBD1 (5 bases). The CDR3 loop spans 13 amino acids. V was shortened by 0 bases and J by 6 bases, with 10 bases between the two germline ends. Germline CDR1 is GTSNPN and CDR2 is SVGIG (reference sequence).

The V and J genes are TRBV4-3 and TRBJ2-2, with 12 bases lining up with TRBD2. After removal of 6 bases from V and 6 bases from J, the junction contained 5 bases not matched to a gene. The V gene's germline CDR1 is LGHNA and CDR2 YSLEER. The CDR3 extends over 15 amino acids. The CDR3 sequence is CASRLGLAGSGELFF. DNA of the CDR3: TGCGCCAGCAGACTCGGACTAGCGGGATCCGGGGAGCTGTTTTTT.

This clone was counted once. This chain uses TRBV2 with TRBJ2-1; TRBD1 matches 10 bases. From germline, CDR1 is SNHLY and CDR2 FYNNEI. The CDR3 is 17 amino acids. After removal of 5 bases from V and 4 bases from J, the junction contained 11 bases not matched to a gene. The CDR3, as DNA: TGTGCCAGCAGTTCCCCGGGACAGGGGTGGGTTTACAATGAGCAGTTCTTC. This sequence encodes CASSSPGQGWVYNEQFF.

The J gene is TRBJ1-1, the V gene TRBV30; possibly TRBD1 for D (5 bases). The germline V gene encodes CDR1 GTSNPN and CDR2 SVGIG (reference sequence). The CDR3 spans 12 residues. The V gene lost 3 bases and the J gene lost 5 bases, with 10 bases spanning the gap. The CDR3 region has the DNA TGTGCCTGGAGCTGGGGGGGGACTGAAGCTTTCTTT. Its protein product is CAWSWGGTEAFF.

This clone was observed a handful of times. V usage is TRBV27 and J usage is TRBJ1-1; possibly TRBD1 for D (6 bases). There are 15 residues in the CDR3. Germline V CDR1 and CDR2: MNHEY, SMNVEV (reference sequence). V lost 2 bases, J lost 0 bases, and 10 bases lay in between. Written as DNA, the CDR3 is TGTGCCAGCAGTTTAGGCGGGACACTGAACACTGAAGCTTTCTTT. It codes for CASSLGGTLNTEAFF.

The rearrangement joins TRBV4-1 to TRBJ1-5, with 7 nucleotides matching TRBD1. Germline V CDR1 and CDR2: MGHRA, YSYEKL. V was clipped by 2 bases and J by 2 bases; unmatched bases: 6. The length of the CDR3 is 16 residues. The CDR3 spells CASSQQGGLGNQPQHF. CDR3 bases: TGCGCCAGCAGCCAACAGGGGGGCCTGGGCAATCAGCCCCAGCATTTT.

The V and J genes are TRBV2 and TRBJ2-6; maybe TRBD2 (6 bases). This CDR3 has 16 amino acids. Per the germline V gene, CDR1 is SNHLY and CDR2 is FYNNEI. V lost 5 bases and J 0 bases, leaving 11 bases between the germline ends. CDR3 protein: CASSPGRNSGANVLTF. Here the CDR3 DNA reads TGTGCCAGCAGTCCAGGGAGGAACTCTGGGGCCAACGTCCTGACTTTC.

The chain carries TRBV15 and TRBJ1-6; D is possibly TRBD1 (5 bases). V was cut by 0 bases and J by 10 bases, with 10 bases left in between. The CDR3 totals 14 residues. Looked up from germline, CDR1 is LNHNV and CDR2 is YYDKDF (reference sequence). The CDR3 protein is CATSRDWGNSPLHF. Here the CDR3 DNA reads TGTGCCACCAGCAGAGATTGGGGGAACTCACCCCTCCACTTT.

This sequence joins TRBV19 and TRBJ2-7; 13 bases match TRBD2. The ends lost 6 bases at V and 6 bases at J; junction bases unmatched: 8. This CDR3 is 15 amino acids long. CDR1 and CDR2 from the germline V gene are LNHDA and SQIVND (reference sequence). The CDR3 bases are TGTGCCAGTAGAGAGGCGGGACTAGCGGGGTCCGAGCAGTACTTC. Translated, it gives CASREAGLAGSEQYF.

The chain combines TRBV5-1 with TRBJ1-1; a weak D match, TRBD1 (5 bases). Germline V gene lookup returns CDR1 SGHRS and CDR2 YFSETQ. The CDR3 has 14 residues. V was clipped by 0 bases and J by 5 bases, with 11 bases between them. Here the CDR3 reads CASSLATGGTEAFF. The DNA of the CDR3 is TGCGCCAGCAGCTTGGCCACGGGGGGGACTGAAGCTTTCTTT.

The chain carries TRBV30 and TRBJ2-3, with 8 nucleotides matching TRBD2. Germline lookup yields CDR1 GTSNPN and CDR2 SVGIG (reference sequence). This CDR3 contains 15 residues. V lost 0 bases to trimming and J lost 9 bases; unmatched junction nucleotides: 11. The CDR3 sequence is CAWSVLRAGGGTQYF. The CDR3 nucleotides read TGTGCCTGGAGTGTATTACGCGCTGGCGGGGGGACGCAGTATTTT.

The chain couples TRBV7-9 to TRBJ2-7; the D gene is possibly TRBD1 (5 bases). In germline, CDR1 is SEHNR, CDR2 FQNEAQ (reference sequence). The CDR3 runs 12 residues. V dropped 5 bases and J dropped 3 bases, with 8 bases sitting between them. The CDR3 DNA sequence: TGTGCCAGCAGCCGACAGAACTACGAGCAGTACTTC. Protein: CASSRQNYEQYF.

This clone was seen a single time. The chain recombines TRBV7-9 with TRBJ1-2; D perhaps matches TRBD1 (5 bases). V was shortened by 3 bases and J by 1 base, with 9 bases between the two germline ends. This CDR3 is 14 amino acids long. CDR1 SEHNR and CDR2 FQNEAQ come from the germline V gene (reference sequence). The CDR3 is CASSLTALNYGYTF. In DNA form, the CDR3 reads TGTGCCAGCAGCTTGACAGCTCTTAACTATGGCTACACCTTC.

This chain joins TRBV25-1 and TRBJ2-1; D is undetermined. The CDR3 length is 15 residues. Germline values: CDR1 MGHDK, CDR2 SYGVNS. The V and J ends lost 0 bases and 8 bases respectively, with 14 bases between them. The CDR3: CASSEYTSFRDEQFF. DNA of the CDR3: TGTGCCAGCAGTGAATATACCAGTTTTAGGGATGAGCAGTTCTTC.

The chain recombines TRBV25-1 with TRBJ1-2; TRBD1 might be the D (6 bases). The CDR3 extends over 16 amino acids. The V and J ends lost 4 bases and 5 bases respectively, with 20 bases between them. CDR1 is MGHDK and CDR2 is SYGVNS in the germline V gene. CDR3 amino acids: CASSGSDRFFLYGYTF. The CDR3 nucleotides are TGTGCCAGCAGTGGGAGCGACAGGTTTTTCTTGTATGGCTACACCTTC.

The chain joins TRBV7-8 to TRBJ1-1, with TRBD1 as a possible D gene (6 bases). CDR3 length: 14 residues. CDR1 is SGHVS and CDR2 is FQNEAQ in the germline V gene. V dropped 3 bases and J dropped 3 bases, with 11 bases sitting between them. CDR3 protein: CASSFRGRDTEAFF. Here the CDR3 DNA reads TGTGCCAGCAGCTTCCGGGGGCGGGACACTGAAGCTTTCTTT.

V usage is TRBV5-8 and J usage is TRBJ1-1; D remains ambiguous. CDR3 length equals 14 residues. V gave up 2 bases and J gave up 0 bases, with 8 bases separating them. Germline CDR1 and CDR2: SGHTS and YDEGEE. CDR3 loop: CASSLGLMNTEAFF. In DNA form, the CDR3 reads TGTGCCAGCAGCTTAGGGTTGATGAACACTGAAGCTTTCTTT.

Remarks on this clone: It is likely a read error, because the conserved phenylalanine at the end of the CDR3 is missing. The rearrangement joins TRBV30 to TRBJ2-7, with a weak D call TRBD1 (5 bases). CDR1 is GTSNPN, CDR2 SVGIG, per germline (reference sequence). The V end was cut by 4 bases, the J end by 0 bases, with 13 bases between. The CDR3 sequence is 14 residues long. This CDR3 reads CAWTRDVASYEQYS. DNA for the CDR3: TGTGCCTGGACCAGGGATGTTGCCTCCTACGAGCAGTACTCC.

J is TRBJ2-2 and V is TRBV27; TRBD2 matches 9 bases. From germline, CDR1 is MNHEY and CDR2 SMNVEV (reference sequence). V gave up 0 bases and J gave up 7 bases; unmatched junction bases: 9. The CDR3 is 17 amino acids. The CDR3 DNA sequence: TGTGCCAGCAGTTTATCCTTGGCGGGAGGGCCAGTCGGGGAGCTGTTTTTT. Translation: CASSLSLAGGPVGELFF.

This clone was detected only once. The CDR3 sequence: CAWSVGTFGELFF. In DNA form, the CDR3 reads TGTGCCTGGAGTGTGGGCACGTTTGGGGAGCTGTTTTTT. J is TRBJ2-2 and V is TRBV30; D not resolved. The CDR3 sequence is 13 residues long. With 0 bases removed from V and 8 bases from J, the gap between germline ends came to 10 bases. Germline V gene sequence: CDR1 GTSNPN, CDR2 SVGIG (reference sequence).

This sequence joins TRBV4-1 and TRBJ1-5, with D maybe TRBD1 (5 bases). CDR1 and CDR2 (germline): MGHRA, YSYEKL. This CDR3 has 18 amino acids. Deletions cut 2 bases from V and 5 bases from J, with 22 bases between. For the CDR3, the DNA is TGCGCCAGCAGCCAAACACCGCGAATACGGCAGGGTGATCAGCCCCAGCATTTT. Amino acids: CASSQTPRIRQGDQPQHF.

The rearrangement joins TRBV19 to TRBJ1-1; weak D call: TRBD1 (5 bases). Germline CDR1 and CDR2: LNHDA and SQIVND (reference sequence). Trimming shortened V by 3 bases and J by 4 bases, and 12 bases separated the two germline ends. The CDR3 runs 14 residues. CDR3 nucleotides: TGTGCCAGTAGTATGGGGCTCCCTGGCACTGAAGCTTTCTTT. Residues: CASSMGLPGTEAFF.

This clone was recorded only once. CDR3 protein: CASSLVGQPSYEQYF. CDR3 coding DNA: TGTGCCAGCAGCCTCGTGGGACAACCTTCCTACGAGCAGTACTTC. The rearrangement uses TRBV27 and TRBJ2-7, with D possibly TRBD1 on 6 matching bases. The CDR3 is 15 amino acids. Trimming removed 6 bases from V and 1 base from J, with 16 bases in between. CDR1 is MNHEY and CDR2 is SMNVEV in the germline V gene (reference sequence).

The V and J genes are TRBV6-5 and TRBJ2-7; D remains ambiguous. Germline CDR1 MNHEY, CDR2 SVGAGI. V was shortened by 2 bases and J by 1 base, with 15 bases between the two germline ends. There are 16 residues in the CDR3. CDR3: CASSYLPLSASYEQYF. Written as DNA, the CDR3 is TGTGCCAGCAGTTACCTCCCCCTATCCGCGTCCTACGAGCAGTACTTC.